Shown below are 14 T cell receptor beta chains from a single sample sequenced in a study of HIV-infected patients and healthy controls. cDNA was made from about 480 ng RNA using alpha and beta constant primers. Each of the alpha and beta chains got its own library through chain-specific third strand synthesis with indices. TCRdb analysed the 5' RACE reads with MiXCR anew, one entry per CDR3 protein. The sample table sets out roughly 17 distinct CDR3 sequences. All unsorted peripheral T cells were captured because whole blood was used without fractionation. Material for sequencing was blood. The receptor source for this set is an adult in good health.

Worth noting for this clonotype: This beta chain is an off-target read within a library intended for alpha chains, so its frequency means little. J is TRBJ2-3 and V is TRBV7-2, with 8 bases aligning to TRBD2. This CDR3 is built from 15 residues. In germline, CDR1 is SGHTA, CDR2 FQGNSA. V was clipped by 1 base and J by 5 bases; unmatched bases: 5. CDR3 coding DNA: TGTGCCAGCAGCTTAGACGGGGGGGCAATAGATACGCAGTATTTT. Protein sequence: CASSLDGGAIDTQYF.

Concerning this clonotype: Being off target in a library aimed at alpha chains, this beta chain has a size of little meaning. The V and J genes are TRBV5-4 and TRBJ2-5; D unresolved. The germline gives CDR1 SGHNT, CDR2 YYREEE (reference sequence). V gave up 4 bases and J gave up 1 base, with 8 bases separating them. The CDR3 has 13 amino acids. The DNA of the CDR3 is TGTGCCAGCAGCCGCTGGGCCCAAGAGACCCAGTACTTC. Protein: CASSRWAQETQYF.

To note about this clonotype: This beta chain represents an off-target read in a library built for alpha chains; its size is of limited meaning. The chain recombines TRBV4-2 with TRBJ1-5; possible D gene TRBD1, 6 bases. Germline values: CDR1 LGHNA, CDR2 YNFKEQ. Trimming left V 8 bases short and J 7 bases short, with 18 bases between. This CDR3 contains 14 residues. DNA of the CDR3: TGTGCCAGCGATCACGGGGGCTCAGGGCAGCCCCAGCATTTT. Translating it yields CASDHGGSGQPQHF.

Details on this clonotype: As an off-target read in a library built for alpha chains, this beta chain has a frequency of little significance. The chain recombines TRBV4-1 with TRBJ2-1; 7 bases line up with TRBD1. Germline loops: CDR1 MGHRA, CDR2 YSYEKL. After removal of 0 bases from V and 5 bases from J, the junction contained 4 bases not matched to a gene. The CDR3 covers 15 residues. CDR3 in DNA: TGCGCCAGCAGCCAAGAAGGGACAGCGGACAATGAGCAGTTCTTC. The encoded protein is CASSQEGTADNEQFF.

Concerning this clonotype: This beta chain is a stray sequence in a library constructed for alpha chains; its clone size is not meaningful. The rearrangement uses TRBV6-1 and TRBJ2-6; TRBD2 matches 9 bases. Germline CDR1 is MNHNS and CDR2 is SASEGT. CDR3 length equals 19 residues. The J segment lost 4 bases and the V segment lost 4 bases, leaving 14 bases of the junction unmatched. CDR3 coding DNA: TGTGCCAGCAGTGCCCTCATCGGCGGGAGGGCCGGAGGGGCCAACGTCCTGACTTTC. This encodes CASSALIGGRAGGANVLTF.

On this clonotype itself: Within a library made for alpha chains, this beta chain is off target, and its count is uninformative. This chain links TRBV14 with TRBJ1-2; 9 nucleotides align to TRBD1. Germline V gives CDR1 SGHDN, CDR2 FVKESK. The CDR3 has 13 residues. With V trimmed by 2 bases and J by 6 bases, 1 base remained unmatched. This chain's CDR3 is CASSQTGGDGYTF. The CDR3, as DNA: TGTGCCAGCAGCCAAACAGGGGGCGATGGCTACACCTTC. The full variable domain, in which reference TRBV14 and TRBJ1-2 provide the parts outside the CDR3, is EAGVTQFPSHSVIEKGQTVTLRCDPISGHDNLYWYRRVMGKEIKFLLHFVKESKQDESGMPNNRFLAERTGGTYSTLKVQPAELEDSGVYFCASSQTGGDGYTFGSGTRLTVV.

About this clonotype itself: Because the library targeted alpha chains, this beta chain is an off-target read whose size means little. The chain is built from TRBV6-5 and TRBJ2-5, with TRBD1 identical over 7 bases. The CDR3 consists of 12 residues. The germline V gene has CDR1 MNHEY and CDR2 SVGAGI. With V trimmed by 8 bases and J by 2 bases, 2 bases remained unmatched. CDR3 nucleotide sequence: TGTGCCAGCGGGACAGAACAAGAGACCCAGTACTTC. Encoded protein: CASGTEQETQYF.

Worth noting for this clonotype: This beta chain is a stray read from a library made for alpha chains; its abundance is not meaningful. The chain has TRBV9 and TRBJ2-2; D not resolved. The V end lost 1 base, the J end lost 5 bases, and 9 bases lay between the germline ends. The CDR3 is 14 residues long. Germline V CDR1 and CDR2: SGDLS, YYNGEE. The CDR3 coding sequence is TGTGCCAGCAGCGTAACTGGAGTAACCGGGGAGCTGTTTTTT. Its translation: CASSVTGVTGELFF.

Of note for this clonotype: With the library built for alpha chains, this beta chain is off target and its frequency is not meaningful. The gene calls are TRBV27 and TRBJ2-3, with no clear D. The CDR3 runs 13 residues. Trimming removed 4 bases at V and 6 bases at J, with 11 bases between. Germline CDR1 reads MNHEY; CDR2 reads SMNVEV (reference sequence). The CDR3: CASSSYSMDTQYF. In nucleotides, the CDR3 is TGTGCCAGCAGTTCCTATTCCATGGATACGCAGTATTTT.

Note on this clonotype: A library prepared for alpha chains yielded this beta chain as an off-target read; its size is of little meaning. The rearrangement uses TRBV20-1 and TRBJ2-2; TRBD1 might be the D (6 bases). CDR1 DFQATT and CDR2 SNEGSKA come from the germline V gene (reference sequence). Trimming took 6 bases from V and 4 from J, leaving 12 bases between them. CDR3 size: 13 residues. As DNA, the CDR3 is TGCAGTGCCCCCGGACAGCTCACCGGGGAGCTGTTTTTT. Translated: CSAPGQLTGELFF.

Points on this clonotype: The library was built for alpha chains, so this beta chain is an off-target read and its size means little. This sequence joins TRBV7-2 and TRBJ2-7; 9 positions agree with TRBD1. The CDR3 length is 15 residues. Germline values: CDR1 SGHTA, CDR2 FQGNSA. V lost 4 bases to trimming and J lost 1 base; unmatched junction nucleotides: 5. The CDR3 coding sequence is TGTGCCAGCAGCTCCCCGGGACAGGGTTCCTACGAGCAGTACTTC. As protein: CASSSPGQGSYEQYF.

With regard to this clonotype: This beta chain is a stray sequence in a library constructed for alpha chains; its clone size is not meaningful. The chain combines TRBV7-9 with TRBJ2-7; no firm D call. Trimming left V 2 bases short and J 2 bases short, with 22 bases between. CDR3 size: 18 residues. Germline loops: CDR1 SEHNR, CDR2 FQNEAQ (reference sequence). In DNA form, the CDR3 reads TGTGCCAGCAGCTTACGGCAGCAACACGGGCCCTTTCCCTACGAGCAGTACTTC. It translates to CASSLRQQHGPFPYEQYF.

As regards this clonotype: This beta chain is a stray sequence in a library constructed for alpha chains; its clone size is not meaningful. This chain links TRBV15 with TRBJ2-1; D uncertain. Trimming removed 1 base at V and 5 bases at J, with 6 bases between. The germline V gene has CDR1 LNHNV and CDR2 YYDKDF (reference sequence). The CDR3 runs 13 residues. The CDR3 coding sequence is TGTGCCACCAGCAGAGGCTGGAACAATGAGCAGTTCTTC. Residues: CATSRGWNNEQFF.

On this clonotype itself: This beta chain is a stray read from a library made for alpha chains; its abundance is not meaningful. J is TRBJ2-1 and V is TRBV4-3; perhaps TRBD2 as D (6 bases). The V end lost 1 base, the J end lost 6 bases, and 13 bases lay between the germline ends. The CDR3 extends over 15 amino acids. CDR1 and CDR2 (germline): LGHNA, YSLEER. The CDR3 loop reads CASSQGAGRGNEQFF. Written as DNA, the CDR3 is TGCGCCAGCAGCCAAGGGGCGGGACGGGGCAATGAGCAGTTCTTC.